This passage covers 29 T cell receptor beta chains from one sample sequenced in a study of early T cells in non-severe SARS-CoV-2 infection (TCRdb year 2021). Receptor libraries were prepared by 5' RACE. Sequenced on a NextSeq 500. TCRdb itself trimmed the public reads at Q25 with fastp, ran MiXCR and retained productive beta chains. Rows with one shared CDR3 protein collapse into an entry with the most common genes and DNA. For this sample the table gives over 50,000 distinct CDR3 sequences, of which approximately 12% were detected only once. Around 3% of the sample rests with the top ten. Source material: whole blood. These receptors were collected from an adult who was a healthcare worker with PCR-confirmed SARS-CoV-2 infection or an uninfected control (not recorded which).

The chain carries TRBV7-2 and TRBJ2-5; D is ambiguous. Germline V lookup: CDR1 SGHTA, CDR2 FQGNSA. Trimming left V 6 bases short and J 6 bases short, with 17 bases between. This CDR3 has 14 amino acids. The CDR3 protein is CASSPPANRQTQYF. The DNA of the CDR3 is TGTGCCAGCAGTCCCCCGGCGAACCGGCAGACCCAGTACTTC.

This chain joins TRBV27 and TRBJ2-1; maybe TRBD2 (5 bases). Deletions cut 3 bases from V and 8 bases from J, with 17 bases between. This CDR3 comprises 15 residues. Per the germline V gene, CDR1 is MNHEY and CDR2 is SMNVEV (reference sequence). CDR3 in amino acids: CASSLRGPPWDEQFF. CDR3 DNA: TGTGCCAGCAGTTTGAGAGGGCCCCCGTGGGATGAGCAGTTCTTC.

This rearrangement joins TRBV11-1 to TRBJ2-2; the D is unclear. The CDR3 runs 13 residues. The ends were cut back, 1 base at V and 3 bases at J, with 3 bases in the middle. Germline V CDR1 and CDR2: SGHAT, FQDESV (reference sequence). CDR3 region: CASSLDYTGELFF. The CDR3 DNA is TGTGCCAGCAGCTTAGACTACACCGGGGAGCTGTTTTTT.

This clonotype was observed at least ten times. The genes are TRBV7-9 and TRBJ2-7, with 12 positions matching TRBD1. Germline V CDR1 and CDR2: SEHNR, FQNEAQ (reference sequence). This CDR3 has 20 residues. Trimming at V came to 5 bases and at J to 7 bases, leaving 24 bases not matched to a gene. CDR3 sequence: CASSPTAGTGGQGSPVEQYF. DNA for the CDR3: TGTGCCAGCAGCCCAACCGCCGGGACAGGGGGCCAAGGTTCCCCAGTTGAGCAGTACTTC.

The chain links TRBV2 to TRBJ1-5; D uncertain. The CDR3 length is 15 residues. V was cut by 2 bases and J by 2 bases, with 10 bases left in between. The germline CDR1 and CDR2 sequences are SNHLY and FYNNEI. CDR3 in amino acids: CASSEQVGGNQPQHF. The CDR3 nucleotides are TGTGCCAGCAGTGAACAAGTGGGAGGCAATCAGCCCCAGCATTTT.

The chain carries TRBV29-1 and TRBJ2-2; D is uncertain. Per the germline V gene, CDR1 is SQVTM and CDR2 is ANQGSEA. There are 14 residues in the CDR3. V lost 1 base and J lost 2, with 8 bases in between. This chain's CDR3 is CSVEVIDNTGELFF. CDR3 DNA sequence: TGCAGCGTTGAAGTAATCGATAACACCGGGGAGCTGTTTTTT.

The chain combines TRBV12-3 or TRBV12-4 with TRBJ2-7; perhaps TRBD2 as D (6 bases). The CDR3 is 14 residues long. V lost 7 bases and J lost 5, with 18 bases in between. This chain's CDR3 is CASTAWRDDDEQYF. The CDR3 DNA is TGTGCCAGCACAGCGTGGAGGGATGACGACGAGCAGTACTTC.

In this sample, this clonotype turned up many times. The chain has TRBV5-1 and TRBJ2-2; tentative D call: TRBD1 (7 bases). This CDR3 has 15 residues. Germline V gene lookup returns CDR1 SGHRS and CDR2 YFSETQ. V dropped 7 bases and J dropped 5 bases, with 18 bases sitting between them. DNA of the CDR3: TGCGCCAGCCGATTGTCCAGGGGGGATACCGGGGAGCTGTTTTTT. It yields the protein CASRLSRGDTGELFF.

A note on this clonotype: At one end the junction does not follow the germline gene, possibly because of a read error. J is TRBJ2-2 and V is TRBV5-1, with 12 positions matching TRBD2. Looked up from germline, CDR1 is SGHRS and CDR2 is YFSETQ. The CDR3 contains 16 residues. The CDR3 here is CASSHRTSGNPGELFF. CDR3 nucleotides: TGCGCCAGCAGCCACCGGACTAGCGGGAACCCCGGGGAGCTGTTTTTT.

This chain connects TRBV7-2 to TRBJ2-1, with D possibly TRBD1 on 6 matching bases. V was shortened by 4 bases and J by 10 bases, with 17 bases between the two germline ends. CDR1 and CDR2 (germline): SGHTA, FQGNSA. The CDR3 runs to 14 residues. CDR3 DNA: TGTGCCAGCAGCTCGAGAGGGGGAATGCAAGAGCAGTTCTTC. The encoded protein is CASSSRGGMQEQFF.

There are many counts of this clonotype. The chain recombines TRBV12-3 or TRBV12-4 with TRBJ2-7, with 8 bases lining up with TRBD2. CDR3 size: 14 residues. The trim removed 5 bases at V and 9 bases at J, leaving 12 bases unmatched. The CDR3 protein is CASSLSGSGPRQYF. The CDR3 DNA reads TGTGCCAGCAGTCTGAGCGGGAGCGGTCCTCGGCAGTACTTC.

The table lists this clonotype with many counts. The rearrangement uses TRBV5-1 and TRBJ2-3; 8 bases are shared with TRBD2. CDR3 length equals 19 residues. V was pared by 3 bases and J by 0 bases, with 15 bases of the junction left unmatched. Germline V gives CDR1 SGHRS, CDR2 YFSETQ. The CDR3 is CASSSPKLTSVLSTDTQYF. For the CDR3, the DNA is TGCGCCAGCAGCTCCCCCAAATTGACTAGCGTGCTTAGCACAGATACGCAGTATTTT. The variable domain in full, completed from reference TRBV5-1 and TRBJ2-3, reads KAGVTQTPRYLIKTRGQQVTLSCSPISGHRSVSWYQQTPGQGLQFLFEYFSETQRNKGNFPGRFSGRQFSNSRSEMNVSTLELGDSALYLCASSSPKLTSVLSTDTQYFGPGTRLTVL.

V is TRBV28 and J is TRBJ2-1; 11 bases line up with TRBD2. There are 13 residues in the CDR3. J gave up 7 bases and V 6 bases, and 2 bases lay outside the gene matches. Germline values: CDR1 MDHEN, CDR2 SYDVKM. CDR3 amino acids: CASRTSGVNEQFF. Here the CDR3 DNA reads TGTGCCAGCAGGACTAGCGGGGTAAATGAGCAGTTCTTC.

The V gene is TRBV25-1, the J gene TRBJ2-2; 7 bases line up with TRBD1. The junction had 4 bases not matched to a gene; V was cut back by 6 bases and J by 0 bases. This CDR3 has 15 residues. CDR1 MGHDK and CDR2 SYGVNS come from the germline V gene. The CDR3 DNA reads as TGTGCCAGCAGAAGACAGGGCACGAACACCGGGGAGCTGTTTTTT. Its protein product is CASRRQGTNTGELFF.

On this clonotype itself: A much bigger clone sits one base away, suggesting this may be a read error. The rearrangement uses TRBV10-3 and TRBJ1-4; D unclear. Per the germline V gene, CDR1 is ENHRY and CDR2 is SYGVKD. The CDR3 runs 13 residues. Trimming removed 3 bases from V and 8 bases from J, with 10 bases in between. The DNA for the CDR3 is TGTGCCATCAGTGATTCAACGGGAGAAAAACTGTTTTTT. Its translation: CAISDSTGEKLFF.

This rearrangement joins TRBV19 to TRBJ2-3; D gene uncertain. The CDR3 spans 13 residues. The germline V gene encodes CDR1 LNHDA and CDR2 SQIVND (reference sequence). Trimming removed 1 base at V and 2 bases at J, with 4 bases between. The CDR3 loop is CASSIASTDTQYF. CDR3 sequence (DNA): TGTGCCAGTAGTATAGCCTCCACAGATACGCAGTATTTT.

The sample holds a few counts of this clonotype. This CDR3 is CASSYSTTEQYF. For the CDR3, the DNA is TGTGCCAGCAGTTACTCGACGACCGAGCAGTACTTC. The J gene is TRBJ2-7, the V gene TRBV6-5; D remains ambiguous. This CDR3 has 12 amino acids. Germline CDR1 is MNHEY and CDR2 is SVGAGI. V lost 0 bases to trimming and J lost 6 bases, with 6 bases between them.

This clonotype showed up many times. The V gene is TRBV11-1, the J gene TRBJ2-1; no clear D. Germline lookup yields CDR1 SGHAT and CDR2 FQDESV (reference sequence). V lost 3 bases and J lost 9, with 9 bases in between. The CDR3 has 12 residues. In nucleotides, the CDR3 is TGTGCCAGCAGCTTCCCATATACTGAGCAGTTCTTC. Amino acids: CASSFPYTEQFF.

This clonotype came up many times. CDR3 bases: TGTGCCAGCAGCTTAAATAGGGCGGGACAGGGTTCCGGCTACACCTTC. Amino acid sequence: CASSLNRAGQGSGYTF. The chain has TRBV7-3 and TRBJ1-2, with 9 bases that match TRBD1. Losses at the gene ends were 1 base for V and 8 bases for J; bases not matched to a gene: 11. The germline CDR1 and CDR2 sequences are SGHTA and FQGTGA. CDR3 size: 16 residues.

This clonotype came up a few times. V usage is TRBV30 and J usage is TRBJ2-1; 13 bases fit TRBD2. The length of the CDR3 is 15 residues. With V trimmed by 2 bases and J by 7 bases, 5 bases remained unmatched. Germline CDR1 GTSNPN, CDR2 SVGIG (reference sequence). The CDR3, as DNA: TGTGCCTGGAGTCCTGGACTAGCGGGAGTTAATGAGCAGTTCTTC. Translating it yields CAWSPGLAGVNEQFF.

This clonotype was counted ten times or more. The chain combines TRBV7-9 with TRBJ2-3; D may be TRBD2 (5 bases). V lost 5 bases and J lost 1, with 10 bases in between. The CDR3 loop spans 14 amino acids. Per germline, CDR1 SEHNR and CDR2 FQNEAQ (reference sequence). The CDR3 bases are TGTGCCAGCAGCCCTCCCGGGGGCACAGATACGCAGTATTTT. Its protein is CASSPPGGTDTQYF. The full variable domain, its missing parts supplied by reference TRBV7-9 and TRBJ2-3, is DTGVSQNPRHKITKRGQNVTFRCDPISEHNRLYWYRQTLGQGPEFLTYFQNEAQLEKSRLLSDRFSAERPKGSFSTLEIQRTEQGDSAMYLCASSPPGGTDTQYFGPGTRLTVL.

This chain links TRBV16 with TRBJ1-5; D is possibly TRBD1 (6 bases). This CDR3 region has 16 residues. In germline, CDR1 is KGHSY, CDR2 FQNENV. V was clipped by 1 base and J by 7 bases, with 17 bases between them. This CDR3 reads CASSQLTGFVEQPQHF. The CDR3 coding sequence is TGTGCCAGCAGCCAATTGACAGGTTTTGTCGAACAGCCCCAGCATTTT.

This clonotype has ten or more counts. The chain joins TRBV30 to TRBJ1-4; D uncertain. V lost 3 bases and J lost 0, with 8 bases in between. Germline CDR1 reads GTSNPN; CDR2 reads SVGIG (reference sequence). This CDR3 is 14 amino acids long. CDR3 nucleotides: TGTGCCTGGAGCGAACAGCCAACTAATGAAAAACTGTTTTTT. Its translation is CAWSEQPTNEKLFF.

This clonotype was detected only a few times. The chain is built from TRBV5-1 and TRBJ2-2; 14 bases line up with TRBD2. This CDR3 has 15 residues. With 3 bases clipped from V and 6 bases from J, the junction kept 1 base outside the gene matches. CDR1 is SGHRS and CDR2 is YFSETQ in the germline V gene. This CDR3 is CASSSGLAGAGELFF. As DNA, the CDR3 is TGCGCCAGCAGCTCGGGACTAGCGGGAGCCGGGGAGCTGTTTTTT.

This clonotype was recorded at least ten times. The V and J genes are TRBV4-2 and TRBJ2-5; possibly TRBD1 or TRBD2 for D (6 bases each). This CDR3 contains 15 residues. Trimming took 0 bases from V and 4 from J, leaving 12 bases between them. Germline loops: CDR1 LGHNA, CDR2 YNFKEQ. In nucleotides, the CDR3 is TGTGCCAGCAGCCAAGAGGGTACGGGGGCAGAGACCCAGTACTTC. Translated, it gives CASSQEGTGAETQYF.

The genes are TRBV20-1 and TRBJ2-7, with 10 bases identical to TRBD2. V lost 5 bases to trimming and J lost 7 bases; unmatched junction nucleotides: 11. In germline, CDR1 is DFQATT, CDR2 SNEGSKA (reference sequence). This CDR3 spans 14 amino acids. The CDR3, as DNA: TGCAGTGCTGTTCGACTAGCGGGTTTTGGTGAGCAGTACTTC. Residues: CSAVRLAGFGEQYF.

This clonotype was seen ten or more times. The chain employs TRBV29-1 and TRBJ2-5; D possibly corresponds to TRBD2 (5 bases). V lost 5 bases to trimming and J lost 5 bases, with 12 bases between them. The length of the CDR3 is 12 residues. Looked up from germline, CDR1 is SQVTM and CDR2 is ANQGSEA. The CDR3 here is CSVRTVGETQYF. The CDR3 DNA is TGCAGCGTTCGGACTGTGGGGGAGACCCAGTACTTC.

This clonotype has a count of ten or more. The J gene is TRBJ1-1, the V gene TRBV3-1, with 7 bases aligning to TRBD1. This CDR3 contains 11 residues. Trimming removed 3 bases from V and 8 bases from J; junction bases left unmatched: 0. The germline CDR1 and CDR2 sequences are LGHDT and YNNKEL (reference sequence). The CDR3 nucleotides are TGTGCCAGCAGCCAGGGACAGGAAGCTTTCTTT. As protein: CASSQGQEAFF.

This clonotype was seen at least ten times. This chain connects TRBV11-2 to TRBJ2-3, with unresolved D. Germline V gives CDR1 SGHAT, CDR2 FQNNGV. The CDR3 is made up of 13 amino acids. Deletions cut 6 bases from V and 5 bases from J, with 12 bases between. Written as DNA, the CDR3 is TGTGCCAGCAGGCCTACCGGACGAGATACGCAGTATTTT. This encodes CASRPTGRDTQYF.